This T cell receptor (beta chain) was profiled in a study of shared clonotypes between healthy human individuals. The CDR3 contains 16 residues. Germline assignment: CDR1 MDHEN and CDR2 SYDVKM. The V gene end was trimmed by 6 bases and the J gene end by 0 bases; junction bases not matched to a gene: 11. Repertoires were generated with immunoSEQ multiplex PCR, while TCRdb's copy carries only in-frame clones and drops some. In the table there are some 1,100,000 clones, 75% to 85% of which are singletons. Researchers partitioned CD4+ cells into CD45RA+ naive and CD45RA-negative memory subsets. J is TRBJ2-7 and V is TRBV28; the match to TRBD2 covers 7 bases. Sequenced sample: memory CD4+ T cells from PBMCs. Subset indicated: CD45RA-negative fraction. The TCR originated in a man younger than 35 in good health. Some clones in this sample may be carry-over from other donors' samples. CDR3 DNA sequence: TGTGCCAGCAGGGGTACGTCTAGCGGAAGCTCCTACGAGCAGTACTTC. Translation: CASRGTSSGSSYEQYF.